A selection of T cell receptor beta chains follows, all from one sample in a study of cytomegalovirus exposure and HLA in healthy donors. Sequencing was performed with immunoSEQ multiplex PCR; in TCRdb, only in-frame clones are kept and a portion is missing. The table has roughly 220,000 clones, around 85% seen once. Sequences were obtained from PBMCs. All receptors derive from a man in his forties or fifties in good health and CMV-seronegative. Both conserved end residues are part of each CDR3.

TRBJ2-5 TRBV11-2 CASTLGLAEGETQYF
TRBJ2-3 TRBV9 CASSPSGIPDTQYF
TRBJ2-3 TRBV7-9 CVCQQLNVVVLAVQDTQYF
TRBJ2-7 TRBV11-3 CASSKGTSGPYEQYF
TRBJ2-3 TRBV6-6 CASRSHGQGGDTQYF
TRBJ2-1 TRBV28 CASRIRLAGTSEQFF
TRBJ1-2 TRBV28 CASSLDRFGYTF
TRBJ2-3 TRBV28 CASRTSGATSTDTQYF
TRBJ2-1 TRBV5-1 CASSLVGGANEQFF
TRBJ2-7 TRBV25-1 CASSVGYEQYF
- TRBV10-3 CAISPSAGSYEQYF
TRBJ2-3 TRBV6-1 CASRLQGEADTQYF
TRBJ2-7 TRBV11-1 CASSFSRIALPYEQYF
TRBJ2-7 TRBV27 CASSLGTAYEQYF
TRBJ2-7 TRBV7-9 CATSPSRVAFYEQYF
TRBJ2-1 TRBV9 CASSLPRSQGKLNEQFF
TRBJ1-1 TRBV30 CACLRGWTGGRHLNMNTEAFF
TRBJ2-5 TRBV5-1 CASSWGGKETQYF
TRBJ2-1 TRBV18 CASSPIVYNEQFF
TRBJ2-7 TRBV29-1 CSVETGSSYEQYF
TRBJ2-6 TRBV2 CASMGGQGISGANVLTF
TRBJ1-4 TRBV30 CAWSTGDIGNEKLFF
TRBJ2-4 TRBV28 CASSTGDKNIQYF
TRBJ1-4 TRBV12-5 CASGSRDSNEKLFF
TRBJ2-3 TRBV29-1 CSAFHPGLGRDTQYF